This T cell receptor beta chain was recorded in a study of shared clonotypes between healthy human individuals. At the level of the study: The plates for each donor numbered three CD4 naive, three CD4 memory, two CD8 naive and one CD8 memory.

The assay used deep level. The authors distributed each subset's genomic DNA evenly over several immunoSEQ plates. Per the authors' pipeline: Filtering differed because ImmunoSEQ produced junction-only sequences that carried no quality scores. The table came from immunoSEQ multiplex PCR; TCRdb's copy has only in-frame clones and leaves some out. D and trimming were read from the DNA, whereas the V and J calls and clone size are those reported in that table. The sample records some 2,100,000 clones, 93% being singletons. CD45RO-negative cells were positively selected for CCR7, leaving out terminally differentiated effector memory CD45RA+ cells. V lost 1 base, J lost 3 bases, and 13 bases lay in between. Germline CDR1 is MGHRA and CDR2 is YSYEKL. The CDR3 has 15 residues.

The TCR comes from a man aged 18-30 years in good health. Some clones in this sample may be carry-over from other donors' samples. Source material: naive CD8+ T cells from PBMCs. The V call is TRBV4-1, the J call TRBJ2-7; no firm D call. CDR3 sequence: CASSQVQTARYEQYF. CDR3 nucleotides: TGCGCCAGCAGCCAAGTCCAGACTGCCCGCTACGAGCAGTACTTC.